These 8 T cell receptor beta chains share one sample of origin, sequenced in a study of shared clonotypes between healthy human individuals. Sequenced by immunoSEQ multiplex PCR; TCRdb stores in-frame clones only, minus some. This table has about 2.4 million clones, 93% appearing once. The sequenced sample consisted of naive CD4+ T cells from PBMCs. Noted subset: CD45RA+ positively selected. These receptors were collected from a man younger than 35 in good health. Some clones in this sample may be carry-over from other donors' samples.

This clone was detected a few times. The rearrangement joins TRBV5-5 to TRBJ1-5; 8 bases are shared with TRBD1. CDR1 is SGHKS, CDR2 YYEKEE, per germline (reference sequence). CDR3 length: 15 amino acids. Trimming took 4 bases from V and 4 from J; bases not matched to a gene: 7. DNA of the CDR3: TGTGCCAGCAGCCAAGGGACAGGAGGAAATCAGCCCCAGCATTTT. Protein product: CASSQGTGGNQPQHF. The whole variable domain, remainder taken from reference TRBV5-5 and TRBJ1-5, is DAGVTQSPTHLIKTRGQQVTLRCSPISGHKSVSWYQQVLGQGPQFIFQYYEKEERGRGNFPDRFSARQFPNYSSELNVNALLLGDSALYLCASSQGTGGNQPQHFGDGTRLSIL.

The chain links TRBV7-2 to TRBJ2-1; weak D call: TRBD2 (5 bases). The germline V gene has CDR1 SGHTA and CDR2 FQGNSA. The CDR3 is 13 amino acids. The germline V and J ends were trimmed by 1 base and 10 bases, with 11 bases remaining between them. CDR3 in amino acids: CASSLGFRGEQFF. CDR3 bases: TGTGCCAGCAGCTTAGGTTTCCGGGGAGAGCAGTTCTTC.

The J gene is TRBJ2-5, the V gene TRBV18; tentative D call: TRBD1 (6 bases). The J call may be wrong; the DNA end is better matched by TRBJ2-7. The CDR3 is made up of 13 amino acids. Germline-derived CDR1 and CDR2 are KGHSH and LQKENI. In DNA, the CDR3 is TGTGCCAGCTCACCAGGGGGCATGTACGAGCAGTACTTC. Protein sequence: CASSPGGMYEQYF.

CDR3 coding DNA: TGTGCCAGCAGTACAAACCTCAACAGGGCTCAGCCCCAGCATTTT. Translation: CASSTNLNRAQPQHF. V and J are TRBV28 and TRBJ1-5; D might be TRBD1 (6 bases). From germline, CDR1 is MDHEN and CDR2 SYDVKM. Trimming took 5 bases from V and 6 from J, leaving 17 bases between them. This CDR3 has 15 residues.

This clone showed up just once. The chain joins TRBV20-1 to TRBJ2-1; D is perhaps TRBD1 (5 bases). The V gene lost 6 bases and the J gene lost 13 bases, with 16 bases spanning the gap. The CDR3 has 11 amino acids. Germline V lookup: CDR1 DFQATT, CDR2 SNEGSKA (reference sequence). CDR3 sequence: CSAHLQGSQFF. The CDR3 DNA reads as TGCAGTGCGCATTTGCAGGGTTCCCAGTTCTTC.

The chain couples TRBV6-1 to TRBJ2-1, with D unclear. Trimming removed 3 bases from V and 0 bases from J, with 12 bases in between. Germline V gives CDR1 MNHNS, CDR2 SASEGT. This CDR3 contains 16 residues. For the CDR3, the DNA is TGTGCCAGCAGTGAGCGGTCCGGAGCCTCCTACAATGAGCAGTTCTTC. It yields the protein CASSERSGASYNEQFF.

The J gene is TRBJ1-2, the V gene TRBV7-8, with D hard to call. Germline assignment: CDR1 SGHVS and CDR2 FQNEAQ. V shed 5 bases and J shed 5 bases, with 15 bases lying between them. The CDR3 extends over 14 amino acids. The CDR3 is CASSASSLEYGYTF. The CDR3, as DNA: TGTGCCAGCAGCGCATCAAGTTTGGAGTATGGCTACACCTTC. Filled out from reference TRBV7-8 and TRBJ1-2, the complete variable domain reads GAGVSQSPRYKVAKRGQDVALRCDPISGHVSLFWYQQALGQGPEFLTYFQNEAQLDKSGLPSDRFFAERPEGSVSTLKIQRTQQEDSAVYLCASSASSLEYGYTFGSGTRLTVV.

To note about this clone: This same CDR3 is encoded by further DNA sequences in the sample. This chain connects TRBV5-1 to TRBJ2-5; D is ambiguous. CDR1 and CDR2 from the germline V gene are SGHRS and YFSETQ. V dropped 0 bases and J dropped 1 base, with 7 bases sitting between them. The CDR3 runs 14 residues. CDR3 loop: CASSLGRVQETQYF. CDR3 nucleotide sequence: TGCGCCAGCAGCTTGGGACGGGTCCAAGAGACCCAGTACTTC.